The clone carrying this TCR beta chain has more than one count but fewer than ten. Its specificity is not known. The data originate from a study of identical twins. TCRdb re-called the 5' RACE reads with MiXCR, one entry per CDR3 protein. This table has under 900,000 distinct CDR3 sequences, about 20% appearing once. There are 14 residues in the CDR3. CDR1 SGHTA and CDR2 FQGNSA come from the germline V gene. V shed 1 base, J shed 8 bases, and the junction held 3 bases outside the gene matches. General study results and limits: Models came in too low on out-of-frame TCR alpha sharing in monozygotic twins. Beta out-of-frame sequences showed weaker excess sharing between twins.

These data also featured in a second study, about T cells expressing NK-cell markers.

The J gene is TRBJ1-2, the V gene TRBV7-2, with 11 bases identical to TRBD1. Source material: PBMCs. This sequence was found in a woman aged 18-30 years in good health. This CDR3 is CASSLVGQGGGYTF. In DNA, the CDR3 is TGTGCCAGCAGCTTAGTGGGACAGGGGGGCGGCTACACCTTC.